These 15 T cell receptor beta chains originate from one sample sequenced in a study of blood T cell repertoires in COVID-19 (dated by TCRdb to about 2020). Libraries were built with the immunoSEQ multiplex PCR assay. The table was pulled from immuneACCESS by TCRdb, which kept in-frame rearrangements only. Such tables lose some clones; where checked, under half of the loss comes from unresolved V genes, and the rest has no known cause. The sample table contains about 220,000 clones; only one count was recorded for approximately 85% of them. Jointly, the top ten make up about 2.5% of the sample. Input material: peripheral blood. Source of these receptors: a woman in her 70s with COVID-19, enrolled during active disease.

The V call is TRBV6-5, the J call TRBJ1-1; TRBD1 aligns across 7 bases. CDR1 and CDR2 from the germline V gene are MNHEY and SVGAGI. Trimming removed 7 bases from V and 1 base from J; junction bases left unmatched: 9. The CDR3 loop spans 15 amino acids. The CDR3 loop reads CASTPGRTGNTEAFF. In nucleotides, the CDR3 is TGTGCCAGCACCCCCGGTAGGACAGGGAACACTGAAGCTTTCTTT.

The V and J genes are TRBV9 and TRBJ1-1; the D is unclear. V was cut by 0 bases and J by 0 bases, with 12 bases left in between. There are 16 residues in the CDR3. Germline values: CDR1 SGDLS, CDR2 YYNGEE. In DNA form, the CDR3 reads TGTGCCAGCAGCGTAGGCCTGGCATCCATGAACACTGAAGCTTTCTTT. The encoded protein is CASSVGLASMNTEAFF.

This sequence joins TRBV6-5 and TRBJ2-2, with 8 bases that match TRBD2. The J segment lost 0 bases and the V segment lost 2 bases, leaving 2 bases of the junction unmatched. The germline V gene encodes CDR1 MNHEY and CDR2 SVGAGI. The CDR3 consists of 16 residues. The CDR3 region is CASSYGGRPNTGELFF. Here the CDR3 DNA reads TGTGCCAGCAGTTACGGCGGGAGGCCGAACACCGGGGAGCTGTTTTTT.

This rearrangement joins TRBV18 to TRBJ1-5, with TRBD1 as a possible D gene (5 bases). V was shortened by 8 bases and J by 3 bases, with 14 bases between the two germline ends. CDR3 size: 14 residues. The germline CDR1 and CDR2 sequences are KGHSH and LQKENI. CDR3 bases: TGTGCCAGCACGGTCGGGGGGGACAATCAGCCCCAGCATTTT. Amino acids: CASTVGGDNQPQHF.

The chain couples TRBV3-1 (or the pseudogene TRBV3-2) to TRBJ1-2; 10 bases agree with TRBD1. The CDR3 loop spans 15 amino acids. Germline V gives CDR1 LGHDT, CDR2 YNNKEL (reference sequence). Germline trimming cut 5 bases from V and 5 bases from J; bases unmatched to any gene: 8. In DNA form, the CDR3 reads TGTGCCAGCAGCACCGCCGGGACAGGGGAATATGGCTACACCTTC. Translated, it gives CASSTAGTGEYGYTF.

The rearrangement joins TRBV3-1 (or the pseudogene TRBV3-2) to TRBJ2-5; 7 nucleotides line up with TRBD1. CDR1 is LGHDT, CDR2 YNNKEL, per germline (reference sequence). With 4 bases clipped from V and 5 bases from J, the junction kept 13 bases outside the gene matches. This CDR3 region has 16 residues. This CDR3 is CASSRTGSRWGETQYF. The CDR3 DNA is TGTGCCAGCAGCCGGACAGGCTCTAGATGGGGGGAGACCCAGTACTTC.

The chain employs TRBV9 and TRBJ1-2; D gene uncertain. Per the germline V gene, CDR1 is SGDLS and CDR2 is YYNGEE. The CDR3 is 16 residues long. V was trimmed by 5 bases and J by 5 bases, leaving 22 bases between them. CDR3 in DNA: TGTGCCAGCAGGTCCCTAGAGAGGGCGAACTTTTATGGCTACACCTTC. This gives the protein CASRSLERANFYGYTF.

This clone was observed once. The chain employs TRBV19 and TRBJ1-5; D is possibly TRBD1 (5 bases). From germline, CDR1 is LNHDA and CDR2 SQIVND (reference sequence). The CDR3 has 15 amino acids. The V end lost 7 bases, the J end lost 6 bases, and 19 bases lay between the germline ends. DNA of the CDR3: TGTGCCAGTAACTCCGCCAGGGATTCAGGTCAGCCCCAGCATTTT. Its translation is CASNSARDSGQPQHF.

The chain's CDR3 is CASSQGLGTGVNYGYTF. DNA for the CDR3: TGCGCCAGCAGCCAAGGATTGGGGACAGGAGTGAACTATGGCTACACCTTC. The chain is built from TRBV4-3 and TRBJ1-2, with 8 bases matching TRBD1. This CDR3 is 17 amino acids long. V dropped 1 base and J dropped 2; count of bases not matched to a gene: 9. Germline-derived CDR1 and CDR2 are LGHNA and YSLEER.

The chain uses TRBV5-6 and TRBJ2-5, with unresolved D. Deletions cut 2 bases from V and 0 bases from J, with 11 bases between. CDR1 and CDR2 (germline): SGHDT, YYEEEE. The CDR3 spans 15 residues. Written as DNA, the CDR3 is TGTGCCAGCAGCTTAGAGAGGTCAGACCAAGAGACCCAGTACTTC. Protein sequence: CASSLERSDQETQYF.

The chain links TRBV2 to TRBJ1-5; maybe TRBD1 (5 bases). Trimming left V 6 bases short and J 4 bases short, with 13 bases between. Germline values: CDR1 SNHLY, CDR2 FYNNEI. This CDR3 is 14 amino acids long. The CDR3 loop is CASSPTVGNQPQHF. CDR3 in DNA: TGTGCCAGCAGCCCGACAGTGGGAAATCAGCCCCAGCATTTT.

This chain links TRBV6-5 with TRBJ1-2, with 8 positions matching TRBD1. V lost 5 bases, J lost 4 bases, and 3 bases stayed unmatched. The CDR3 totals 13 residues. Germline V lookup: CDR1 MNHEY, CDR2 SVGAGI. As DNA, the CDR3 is TGTGCCAGCAGTCCCGGGACAGGCTATGGCTACACCTTC. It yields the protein CASSPGTGYGYTF.

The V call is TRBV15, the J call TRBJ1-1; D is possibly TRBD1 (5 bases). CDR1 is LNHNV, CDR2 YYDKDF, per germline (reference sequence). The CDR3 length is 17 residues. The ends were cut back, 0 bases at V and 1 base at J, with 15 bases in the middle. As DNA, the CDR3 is TGTGCCACCAGCAGAGATTGGAGGGGACTGTGGAACACTGAAGCTTTCTTT. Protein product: CATSRDWRGLWNTEAFF.

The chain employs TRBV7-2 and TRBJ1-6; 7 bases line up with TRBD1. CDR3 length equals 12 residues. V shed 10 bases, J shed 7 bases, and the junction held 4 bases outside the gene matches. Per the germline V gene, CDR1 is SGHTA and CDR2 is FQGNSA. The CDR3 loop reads CATGTVNSPLHF. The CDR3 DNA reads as TGTGCCACCGGGACAGTAAATTCACCCCTCCACTTT.

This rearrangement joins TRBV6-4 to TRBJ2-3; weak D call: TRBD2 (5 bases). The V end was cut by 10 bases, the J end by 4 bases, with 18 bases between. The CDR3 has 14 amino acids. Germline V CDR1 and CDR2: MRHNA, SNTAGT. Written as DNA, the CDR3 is TGTGCCACCAAACCGGGCCACGGGGCAGATACGCAGTATTTT. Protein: CATKPGHGADTQYF.